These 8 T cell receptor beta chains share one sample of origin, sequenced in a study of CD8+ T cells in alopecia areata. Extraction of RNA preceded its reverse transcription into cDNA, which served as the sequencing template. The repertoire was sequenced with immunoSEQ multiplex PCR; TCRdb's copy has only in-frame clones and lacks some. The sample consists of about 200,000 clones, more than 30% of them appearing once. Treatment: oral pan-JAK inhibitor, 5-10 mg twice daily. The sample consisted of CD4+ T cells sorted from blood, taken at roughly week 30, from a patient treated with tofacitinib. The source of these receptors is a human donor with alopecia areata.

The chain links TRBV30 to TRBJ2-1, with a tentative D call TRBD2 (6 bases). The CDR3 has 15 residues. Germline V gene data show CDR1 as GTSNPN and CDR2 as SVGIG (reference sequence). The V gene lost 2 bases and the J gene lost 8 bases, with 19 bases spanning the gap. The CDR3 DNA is TGTGCCTGGAGTCCGGGGGTACTTGCGGTCTATGAGCAGTTCTTC. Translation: CAWSPGVLAVYEQFF.

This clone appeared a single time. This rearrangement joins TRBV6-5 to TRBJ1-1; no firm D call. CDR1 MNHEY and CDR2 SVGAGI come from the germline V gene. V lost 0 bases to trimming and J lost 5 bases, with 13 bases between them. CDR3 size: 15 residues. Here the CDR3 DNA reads TGTGCCAGCAGTTACTCGGCCGCGCTGGGGACTGAAGCTTTCTTT. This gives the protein CASSYSAALGTEAFF.

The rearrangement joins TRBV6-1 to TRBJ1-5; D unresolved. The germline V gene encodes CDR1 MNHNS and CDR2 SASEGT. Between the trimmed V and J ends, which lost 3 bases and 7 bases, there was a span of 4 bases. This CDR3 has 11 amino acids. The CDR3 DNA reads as TGTGCCAGCAGTGAGGTCCAGCCCCAGCATTTT. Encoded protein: CASSEVQPQHF.

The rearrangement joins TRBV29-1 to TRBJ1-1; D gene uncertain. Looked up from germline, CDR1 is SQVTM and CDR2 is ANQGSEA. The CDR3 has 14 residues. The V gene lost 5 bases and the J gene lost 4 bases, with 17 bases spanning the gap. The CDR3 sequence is CSVYPILGSTEAFF. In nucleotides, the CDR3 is TGCAGCGTTTACCCCATTCTGGGGAGCACTGAAGCTTTCTTT. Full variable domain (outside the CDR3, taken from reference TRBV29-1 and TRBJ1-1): SAVISQKPSRDICQRGTSLTIQCQVDSQVTMMFWYRQQPGQSLTLIATANQGSEATYESGFVIDKFPISRPNLTFSTLTVSNMSPEDSSIYLCSVYPILGSTEAFFGQGTRLTVV.

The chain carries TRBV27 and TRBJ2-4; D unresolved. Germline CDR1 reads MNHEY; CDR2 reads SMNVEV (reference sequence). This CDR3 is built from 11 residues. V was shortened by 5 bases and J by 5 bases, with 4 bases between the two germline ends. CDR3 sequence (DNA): TGTGCCAGCAGTAGGCAAAACATTCAGTACTTC. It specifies CASSRQNIQYF.

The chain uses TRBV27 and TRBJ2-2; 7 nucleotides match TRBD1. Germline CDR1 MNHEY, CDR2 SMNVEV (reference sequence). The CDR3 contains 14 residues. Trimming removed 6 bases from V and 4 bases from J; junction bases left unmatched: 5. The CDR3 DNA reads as TGTGCCAGCAGGAGGACAGGCGGCACCGGGGAGCTGTTTTTT. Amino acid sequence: CASRRTGGTGELFF.

The CDR3 nucleotides are TGTGCCAGCAGTTACCCAACTAGCTCTGGGGCCAACGTCCTGACTTTC. Its protein is CASSYPTSSGANVLTF. The rearrangement joins TRBV6-5 to TRBJ2-6, with a possible D match to TRBD2 (5 bases). The CDR3 spans 16 residues. Trimming pared 2 bases from V and 0 bases from J, leaving 8 bases between. Germline CDR1 reads MNHEY; CDR2 reads SVGAGI.

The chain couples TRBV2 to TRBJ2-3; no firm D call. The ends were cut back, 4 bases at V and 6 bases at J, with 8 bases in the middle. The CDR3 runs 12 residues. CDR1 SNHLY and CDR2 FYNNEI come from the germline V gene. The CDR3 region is CASSGVADTQYF. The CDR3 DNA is TGTGCCAGCAGTGGGGTGGCCGATACGCAGTATTTT.